These 26 T cell receptor beta chains were all obtained from the same sample, sequenced in a study of CD8 T cells in ankylosing spondylitis. TCRdb re-called the 5' RACE reads with MiXCR, one entry per CDR3 protein. The table includes hundreds of thousands of distinct CDR3 sequences, 32% detected once. The sequencing sample was made of blood, either unsorted or a sorted T cell fraction (not recorded which). The receptor set was obtained from a male donor with ankylosing spondylitis or in good health (not recorded which).

This clonotype was picked up a small number of times. The chain combines TRBV12-3 or TRBV12-4 with TRBJ1-1; D might be TRBD1 (5 bases). CDR3 length equals 15 residues. V shed 3 bases and J shed 1 base, with 12 bases lying between them. The CDR3 DNA follows: TGTGCCAGCAGTTTTGGGGGTAGACAGAACACTGAAGCTTTCTTT. Its protein product is CASSFGGRQNTEAFF.

V is TRBV4-1 and J is TRBJ2-7, with a possible D match to TRBD2 (5 bases). Per germline, CDR1 MGHRA and CDR2 YSYEKL. Trimming pared 0 bases from V and 3 bases from J, leaving 12 bases between. The CDR3 loop spans 15 amino acids. In DNA, the CDR3 is TGCGCCAGCAGCCAAGATGAGAGAGGGAACTACGAGCAGTACTTC. Translating it yields CASSQDERGNYEQYF.

V is TRBV5-1 and J is TRBJ2-7, with D unresolved. Germline loops: CDR1 SGHRS, CDR2 YFSETQ. Trimming removed 2 bases from V and 6 bases from J, with 15 bases in between. This CDR3 contains 14 residues. As DNA, the CDR3 is TGCGCCAGCAGCTTTCCCGGACGGGTCTTCGAGCAGTACTTC. This sequence encodes CASSFPGRVFEQYF.

V is TRBV6-5 and J is TRBJ2-2; no clear D. From germline, CDR1 is MNHEY and CDR2 SVGAGI. This CDR3 has 14 amino acids. Trimming took off 0 bases at V and 3 bases at J, with 5 bases between the two ends. CDR3 region: CASSYSGYTGELFF. The CDR3, as DNA: TGTGCCAGCAGTTACTCGGGGTACACCGGGGAGCTGTTTTTT.

This chain links TRBV4-1 with TRBJ1-2; 10 nucleotides agree with TRBD1. There are 18 residues in the CDR3. Germline CDR1 MGHRA, CDR2 YSYEKL. The ends lost 1 base at V and 4 bases at J; junction bases unmatched: 12. CDR3 amino acids: CASSQAPGTGALGYGYTF. CDR3 in DNA: TGCGCCAGCAGCCAAGCTCCGGGGACAGGGGCGCTGGGCTATGGCTACACCTTC.

CDR3 sequence reads: CASSFGQTGNTIYF. Written as DNA, the CDR3 is TGCGCCAGCAGCTTCGGGCAGACTGGAAACACCATATATTTT. This chain uses TRBV5-1 with TRBJ1-3; D call uncertain. CDR1 is SGHRS, CDR2 YFSETQ, per germline. V lost 2 bases, J lost 2 bases, and 8 bases lay in between. The CDR3 runs to 14 residues.

This clonotype was counted a few times. This chain's CDR3 is CSARQDTYEQYF. In DNA, the CDR3 is TGCAGTGCTAGACAGGATACCTACGAGCAGTACTTC. The V and J genes are TRBV20-1 and TRBJ2-7; D ambiguous. Germline loops: CDR1 DFQATT, CDR2 SNEGSKA (reference sequence). CDR3 length equals 12 residues. V lost 2 bases, J lost 2 bases, and 7 bases lay in between.

V and J are TRBV28 and TRBJ2-7, with 8 bases identical to TRBD1. Per germline, CDR1 MDHEN and CDR2 SYDVKM. J lost 3 bases, V lost 4 bases, and 5 bases had no gene match. The CDR3 totals 14 residues. In nucleotides, the CDR3 is TGTGCCAGCAGTTCTTCAGGGGGCAACTACGAGCAGTACTTC. It translates to CASSSSGGNYEQYF.

The sample holds a few counts of this clonotype. This chain connects TRBV7-9 to TRBJ1-2; D remains ambiguous. The CDR3 is 16 residues long. V lost 2 bases and J lost 0, with 13 bases in between. Germline loops: CDR1 SEHNR, CDR2 FQNEAQ (reference sequence). CDR3 coding DNA: TGTGCCAGCAGCTTACCCTTCGGGCAAACTAACTATGGCTACACCTTC. Its translation: CASSLPFGQTNYGYTF.

The chain is built from TRBV5-1 and TRBJ2-7, with 9 bases matching TRBD1. This CDR3 contains 15 residues. In germline, CDR1 is SGHRS, CDR2 YFSETQ. Losses at the gene ends were 5 bases for V and 3 bases for J; bases not matched to a gene: 9. CDR3 loop: CASSNGQGTHYEQYF. The CDR3 nucleotides read TGCGCCAGCAGTAACGGACAGGGGACGCACTACGAGCAGTACTTC.

The V gene is TRBV7-2, the J gene TRBJ1-2; D is unresolved. The germline V gene has CDR1 SGHTA and CDR2 FQGNSA. Deletions cut 1 base from V and 8 bases from J, with 11 bases between. The CDR3 is 13 residues long. CDR3 loop: CASSLGGNGGYTF. The CDR3 DNA reads as TGTGCCAGCAGCTTAGGGGGTAATGGGGGCTACACCTTC.

The gene calls are TRBV5-1 and TRBJ2-3, with TRBD1 matching over 8 bases. This CDR3 comprises 16 residues. Per the germline V gene, CDR1 is SGHRS and CDR2 is YFSETQ. The V and J ends lost 3 bases and 1 base, in that order; junction bases with no gene match: 7. The CDR3 loop reads CASSSGDRQGTDTQYF. CDR3 sequence (DNA): TGCGCCAGCAGCTCGGGGGACAGGCAAGGCACAGATACGCAGTATTTT.

This rearrangement joins TRBV24-1 to TRBJ2-5, with 11 bases matching TRBD2. V shed 3 bases, J shed 3 bases, and the junction held 2 bases outside the gene matches. The germline V gene encodes CDR1 KGHDR and CDR2 SFDVKD. The CDR3 loop spans 15 amino acids. The CDR3 loop reads CATSDELAGEETQYF. As DNA, the CDR3 is TGTGCCACCAGTGATGAACTAGCGGGGGAAGAGACCCAGTACTTC.

The rearrangement links TRBV29-1 to TRBJ1-1; 8 bases align to TRBD1. J lost 0 bases, V lost 6 bases, and 9 bases had no gene match. Per germline, CDR1 SQVTM and CDR2 ANQGSEA. This CDR3 is built from 15 residues. In nucleotides, the CDR3 is TGCAGCGTGGCCGGGACAGGCTTCATGAACACTGAAGCTTTCTTT. This sequence encodes CSVAGTGFMNTEAFF.

The genes are TRBV20-1 and TRBJ2-5; possible D gene TRBD1, 5 bases. The V end was cut by 6 bases, the J end by 5 bases, with 19 bases between. The CDR3 runs to 14 residues. Looked up from germline, CDR1 is DFQATT and CDR2 is SNEGSKA (reference sequence). The CDR3 spells CSALLTDISETQYF. The CDR3 DNA reads TGCAGTGCCTTGTTAACGGACATCTCGGAGACCCAGTACTTC.

This chain links TRBV3-1 with TRBJ2-3; the match to TRBD1 covers 9 bases. V dropped 4 bases and J dropped 3; count of bases not matched to a gene: 8. Germline V gene lookup returns CDR1 LGHDT and CDR2 YNNKEL (reference sequence). The CDR3 has 16 residues. CDR3 loop: CASSLRQGVRTDTQYF. For the CDR3, the DNA is TGTGCCAGCAGCCTTAGACAGGGGGTGAGAACAGATACGCAGTATTTT.

The rearrangement joins TRBV5-8 to TRBJ1-1; D call uncertain. With 4 bases removed from V and 0 bases from J, the gap between germline ends came to 19 bases. This CDR3 region has 17 residues. The germline gives CDR1 SGHTS, CDR2 YDEGEE. CDR3 coding DNA: TGTGCCAGCAGCCTGGGCCCTCATACGGGAATGAACACTGAAGCTTTCTTT. Protein product: CASSLGPHTGMNTEAFF.

This clonotype appeared a single time. The chain uses TRBV10-3 and TRBJ1-1, with 9 bases matching TRBD1. The CDR3 is 16 residues long. Trimming took 5 bases from V and 0 from J; bases not matched to a gene: 7. Germline CDR1 and CDR2: ENHRY and SYGVKD. The CDR3 sequence: CAISTGQGKVNTEAFF. The CDR3 coding sequence is TGTGCCATCAGTACGGGACAGGGAAAGGTGAACACTGAAGCTTTCTTT.

The V call is TRBV20-1, the J call TRBJ2-7; possible D gene TRBD2, 5 bases. Trimming cost V 3 bases and J 4 bases, with 10 bases left between them. In germline, CDR1 is DFQATT, CDR2 SNEGSKA (reference sequence). The CDR3 extends over 12 amino acids. The CDR3, as DNA: TGCAGTGCTAGCGGACTTTCGTACGAGCAGTACTTC. Protein product: CSASGLSYEQYF.

Ten or more counts support this clonotype. The chain recombines TRBV20-1 with TRBJ2-1; tentative D call: TRBD2 (6 bases). CDR3 length: 12 amino acids. Looked up from germline, CDR1 is DFQATT and CDR2 is SNEGSKA (reference sequence). V gave up 7 bases and J gave up 5 bases, with 12 bases separating them. CDR3 region: CSGEPGDNEQFF. In DNA form, the CDR3 reads TGCAGTGGGGAACCGGGGGACAATGAGCAGTTCTTC.

This clonotype was detected a few times. The V gene is TRBV20-1, the J gene TRBJ2-2; D not certain. The germline CDR1 and CDR2 sequences are DFQATT and SNEGSKA (reference sequence). Trimming pared 6 bases from V and 0 bases from J, leaving 14 bases between. This CDR3 has 15 amino acids. CDR3 region: CSARRPGTNTGELFF. Written as DNA, the CDR3 is TGCAGTGCCCGGCGGCCTGGAACGAACACCGGGGAGCTGTTTTTT.

The genes are TRBV12-3 or TRBV12-4 and TRBJ1-3; D gene ambiguous. V was trimmed by 7 bases and J by 0 bases, leaving 4 bases between them. The CDR3 loop spans 12 amino acids. The CDR3 region has the DNA TGTGCCAGCACCCTCTCTGGAAACACCATATATTTT. Its translation: CASTLSGNTIYF.

This clonotype was counted a few times. Here the CDR3 DNA reads TGTGCCAGCAGCTTGGTAGTTTGGGGTCAAGAGACCCAGTACTTC. Protein: CASSLVVWGQETQYF. This chain connects TRBV5-6 to TRBJ2-5, with unresolved D. CDR3 length equals 15 residues. Deletions cut 0 bases from V and 2 bases from J, with 11 bases between. The V gene's germline CDR1 is SGHDT and CDR2 YYEEEE. Complete variable domain (other parts from reference TRBV5-6 and TRBJ2-5): DAGVTQSPTHLIKTRGQQVTLRCSPKSGHDTVSWYQQALGQGPQFIFQYYEEEERQRGNFPDRFSGHQFPNYSSELNVNALLLGDSALYLCASSLVVWGQETQYFGPGTRLLVL.

This clonotype was detected a few times. The rearrangement uses TRBV12-3 or TRBV12-4 and TRBJ2-5; D may be TRBD2 (5 bases). The CDR3 loop spans 13 amino acids. The ends were cut back, 2 bases at V and 4 bases at J, with 8 bases in the middle. The CDR3 bases are TGTGCCAGCAGTTTATTGGGAGTAGAGACCCAGTACTTC. The encoded protein is CASSLLGVETQYF.

The table lists this clonotype with a few counts. This rearrangement joins TRBV5-1 to TRBJ2-1; a weak D match, TRBD2 (5 bases). Germline CDR1 and CDR2: SGHRS and YFSETQ. CDR3 length: 11 amino acids. Trimming pared 0 bases from V and 15 bases from J, leaving 10 bases between. CDR3 bases: TGCGCCAGCAGCTTGGAACTAGTGTTGTTCTTC. This sequence encodes CASSLELVLFF.

The chain employs TRBV5-1 and TRBJ2-1, with 7 bases matching TRBD2. Germline assignment: CDR1 SGHRS and CDR2 YFSETQ. The CDR3 runs to 13 residues. Trimming at V came to 7 bases and at J to 8 bases, leaving 9 bases not matched to a gene. CDR3 region: CASRDYPPDEQFF. For the CDR3, the DNA is TGCGCCAGCCGGGACTACCCTCCGGATGAGCAGTTCTTC.